One and the same sample provided the 10 T cell receptor beta chains below, sequenced in a study of blood T cells in healthy people across ages. Using a J-beta primer mix together with a sample-barcoded 5' primer, a second PCR was run for roughly 6 to 11 cycles. TCRdb reprocessed the 5' RACE reads via MiXCR and lists one record per CDR3 protein. This table holds 790,000 or so distinct CDR3 sequences, roughly 50% found once. The sequenced sample was blood. These receptors all stem from a man between 40 and 49 years old in good health.

This clonotype was seen many times. The chain is built from TRBV2 and TRBJ2-3, with 9 bases that match TRBD1. The CDR3 loop spans 14 amino acids. Trimming at V came to 6 bases and at J to 1 base, leaving 2 bases not matched to a gene. CDR1 SNHLY and CDR2 FYNNEI come from the germline V gene. The chain's CDR3 is CASSRDRGTDTQYF. In nucleotides, the CDR3 is TGTGCCAGCAGCCGGGACAGGGGCACAGATACGCAGTATTTT. The full variable domain, its missing parts supplied by reference TRBV2 and TRBJ2-3, is EPEVTQTPSHQVTQMGQEVILRCVPISNHLYFYWYRQILGQKVEFLVSFYNNEISEKSEIFDDQFSVERPDGSNFTLKIRSTKLEDSAMYFCASSRDRGTDTQYFGPGTRLTVL.

This clonotype was picked up a small number of times. This chain uses TRBV11-3 with TRBJ2-3; TRBD1 aligns across 7 bases. Germline V gene lookup returns CDR1 SGHNT and CDR2 YENEEA. The CDR3 is 16 residues long. The V gene end was trimmed by 2 bases and the J gene end by 13 bases; junction bases not matched to a gene: 18. CDR3 residues: CASSLSWQGDIPREYF. DNA for the CDR3: TGTGCCAGCAGCTTAAGTTGGCAGGGGGATATCCCTCGGGAGTATTTT.

The chain couples TRBV2 to TRBJ2-7; D uncertain. The CDR3 has 13 residues. V shed 7 bases and J shed 3 bases, with 13 bases lying between them. Per germline, CDR1 SNHLY and CDR2 FYNNEI. The CDR3 spells CASKVQPGYEQYF. CDR3 coding DNA: TGTGCCAGCAAGGTCCAGCCGGGCTACGAGCAGTACTTC.

The V and J genes are TRBV15 and TRBJ2-3; 8 nucleotides align to TRBD2. V dropped 0 bases and J dropped 2; count of bases not matched to a gene: 7. CDR3 length: 17 residues. CDR1 and CDR2 (germline): LNHNV, YYDKDF (reference sequence). CDR3 amino acids: CATSRDWTSRFTDTQYF. CDR3 DNA: TGTGCCACCAGCAGAGATTGGACTAGCAGATTCACAGATACGCAGTATTTT.

The CDR3 nucleotides are TGCAGCGTTATGGGCCCCCGGAACTCCTACGAGCAGTACTTC. Translating it yields CSVMGPRNSYEQYF. This chain uses TRBV29-1 with TRBJ2-7; D gene ambiguous. This CDR3 contains 14 residues. Looked up from germline, CDR1 is SQVTM and CDR2 is ANQGSEA. V was clipped by 5 bases and J by 0 bases, with 14 bases between them.

The rearrangement links TRBV28 to TRBJ2-7, with D perhaps matching TRBD1 (5 bases). V shed 8 bases and J shed 4 bases, with 12 bases lying between them. Germline V lookup: CDR1 MDHEN, CDR2 SYDVKM. CDR3 length equals 12 residues. CDR3 sequence reads: CASRSGPYEQYF. The DNA of the CDR3 is TGTGCCAGCCGCTCAGGGCCTTACGAGCAGTACTTC.

V is TRBV7-8 and J is TRBJ2-3, with 8 bases identical to TRBD2. The CDR3 is 18 residues long. The germline gives CDR1 SGHVS, CDR2 FQNEAQ. V dropped 0 bases and J dropped 3; count of bases not matched to a gene: 11. This chain's CDR3 is CASSLAGYSGGVTDTQYF. CDR3 bases: TGTGCCAGCAGCTTAGCGGGATATTCCGGGGGGGTAACAGATACGCAGTATTTT.

This clonotype has a handful of counts. The V gene is TRBV7-9, the J gene TRBJ1-2; D is undetermined. The V end lost 1 base, the J end lost 3 bases, and 6 bases lay between the germline ends. The CDR3 length is 13 residues. The V gene's germline CDR1 is SEHNR and CDR2 FQNEAQ (reference sequence). The CDR3, as DNA: TGTGCCAGCAGCTTAGGCACCTACTATGGCTACACCTTC. This encodes CASSLGTYYGYTF.

The V call is TRBV5-8, the J call TRBJ1-5, with D perhaps matching TRBD1 (5 bases). V lost 3 bases and J lost 4, with 14 bases in between. Germline V gene data show CDR1 as SGHTS and CDR2 as YDEGEE. This CDR3 region has 15 residues. The CDR3 sequence is CASSSKDTKNQPQHF. The CDR3 DNA reads as TGTGCCAGCAGCTCCAAGGACACCAAGAATCAGCCCCAGCATTTT.

The genes are TRBV6-1 and TRBJ1-5; D possibly corresponds to TRBD1 (5 bases). The CDR3 totals 15 residues. V was clipped by 3 bases and J by 5 bases, with 14 bases between them. The V gene's germline CDR1 is MNHNS and CDR2 SASEGT. The CDR3 region is CASSDFERGDQPQHF. CDR3 sequence (DNA): TGTGCCAGCAGTGATTTTGAGCGGGGGGATCAGCCCCAGCATTTT.